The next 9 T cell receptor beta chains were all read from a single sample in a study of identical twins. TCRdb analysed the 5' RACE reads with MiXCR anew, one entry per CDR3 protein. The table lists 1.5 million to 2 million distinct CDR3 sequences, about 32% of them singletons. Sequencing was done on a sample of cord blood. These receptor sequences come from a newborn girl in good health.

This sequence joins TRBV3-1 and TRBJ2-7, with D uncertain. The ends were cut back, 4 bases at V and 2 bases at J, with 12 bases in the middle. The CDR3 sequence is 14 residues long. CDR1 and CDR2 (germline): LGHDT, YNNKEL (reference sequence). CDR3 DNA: TGTGCCAGCAGCCCCTATGGAAAAGCCTACGAGCAGTACTTC. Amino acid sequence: CASSPYGKAYEQYF.

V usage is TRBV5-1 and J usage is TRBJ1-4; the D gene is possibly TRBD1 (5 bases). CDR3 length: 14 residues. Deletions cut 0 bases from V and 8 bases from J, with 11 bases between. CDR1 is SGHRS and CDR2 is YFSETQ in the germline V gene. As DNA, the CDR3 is TGCGCCAGCAGCTTGGAGAGGGGAGGAGAAAAACTGTTTTTT. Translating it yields CASSLERGGEKLFF.

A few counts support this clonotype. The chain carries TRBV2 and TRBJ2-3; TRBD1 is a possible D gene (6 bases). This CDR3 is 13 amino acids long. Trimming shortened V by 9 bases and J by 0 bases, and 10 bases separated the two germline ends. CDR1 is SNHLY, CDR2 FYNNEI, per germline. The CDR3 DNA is TGTGCCAGGAACAGGGCTAGCACAGATACGCAGTATTTT. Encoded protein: CARNRASTDTQYF.

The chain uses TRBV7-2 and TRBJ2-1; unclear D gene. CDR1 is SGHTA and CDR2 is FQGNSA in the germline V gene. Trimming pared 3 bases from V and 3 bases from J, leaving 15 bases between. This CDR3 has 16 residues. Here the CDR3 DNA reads TGTGCCAGCAGCTTTTCGCGGATCCGGAGCTACAATGAGCAGTTCTTC. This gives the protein CASSFSRIRSYNEQFF.

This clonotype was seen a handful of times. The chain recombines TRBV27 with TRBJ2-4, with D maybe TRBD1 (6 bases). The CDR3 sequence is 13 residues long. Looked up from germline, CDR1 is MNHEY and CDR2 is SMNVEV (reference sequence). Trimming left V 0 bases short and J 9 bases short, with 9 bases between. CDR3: CASSLSPQGIQYF. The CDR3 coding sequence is TGTGCCAGCAGTTTATCTCCACAGGGCATTCAGTACTTC.

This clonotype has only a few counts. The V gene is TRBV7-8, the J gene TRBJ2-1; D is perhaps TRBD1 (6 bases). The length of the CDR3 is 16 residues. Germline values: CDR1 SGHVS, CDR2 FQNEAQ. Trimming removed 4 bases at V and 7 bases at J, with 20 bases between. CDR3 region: CASSSGTPGPKNEQFF. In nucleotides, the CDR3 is TGTGCCAGCAGCTCCGGGACACCGGGGCCAAAAAATGAGCAGTTCTTC.

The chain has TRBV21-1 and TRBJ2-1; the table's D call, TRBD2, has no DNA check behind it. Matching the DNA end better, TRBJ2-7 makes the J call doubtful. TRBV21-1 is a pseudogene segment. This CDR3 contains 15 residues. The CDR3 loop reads CATSRGVSSYNEQYF. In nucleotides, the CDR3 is TGTGCCACGAGTAGGGGAGTTAGCTCCTACAATGAGCAGTACTTC.

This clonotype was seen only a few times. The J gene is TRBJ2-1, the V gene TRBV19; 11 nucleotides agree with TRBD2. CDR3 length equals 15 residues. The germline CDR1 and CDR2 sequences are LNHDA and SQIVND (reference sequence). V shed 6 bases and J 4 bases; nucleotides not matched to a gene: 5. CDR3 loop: CASRDGTSGYNEQFF. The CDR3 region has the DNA TGTGCCAGTAGGGACGGGACTAGCGGTTACAATGAGCAGTTCTTC.

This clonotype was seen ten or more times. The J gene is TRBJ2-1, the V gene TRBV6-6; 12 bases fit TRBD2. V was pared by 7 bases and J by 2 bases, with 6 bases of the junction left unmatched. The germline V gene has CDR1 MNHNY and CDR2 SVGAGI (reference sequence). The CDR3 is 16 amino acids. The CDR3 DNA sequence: TGTGCCAGCACACTAGCGGGGGGTTCGACCTACAATGAGCAGTTCTTC. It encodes CASTLAGGSTYNEQFF.